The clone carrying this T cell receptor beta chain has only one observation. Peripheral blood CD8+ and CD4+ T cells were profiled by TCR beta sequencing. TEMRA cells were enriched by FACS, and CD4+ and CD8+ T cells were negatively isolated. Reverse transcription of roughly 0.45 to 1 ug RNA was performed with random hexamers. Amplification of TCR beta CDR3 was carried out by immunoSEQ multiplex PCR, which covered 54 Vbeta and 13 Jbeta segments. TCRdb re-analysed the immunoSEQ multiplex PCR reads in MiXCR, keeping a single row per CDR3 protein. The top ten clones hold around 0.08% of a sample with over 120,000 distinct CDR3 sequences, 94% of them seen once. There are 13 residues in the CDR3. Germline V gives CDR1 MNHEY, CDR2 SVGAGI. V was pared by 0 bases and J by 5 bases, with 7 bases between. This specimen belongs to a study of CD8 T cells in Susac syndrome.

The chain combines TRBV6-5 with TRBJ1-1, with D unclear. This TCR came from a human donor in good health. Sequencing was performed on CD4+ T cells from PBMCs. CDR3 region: CASSYSLGTEAFF. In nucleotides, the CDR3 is TGTGCCAGCAGTTACTCCCTGGGGACTGAAGCTTTCTTT.